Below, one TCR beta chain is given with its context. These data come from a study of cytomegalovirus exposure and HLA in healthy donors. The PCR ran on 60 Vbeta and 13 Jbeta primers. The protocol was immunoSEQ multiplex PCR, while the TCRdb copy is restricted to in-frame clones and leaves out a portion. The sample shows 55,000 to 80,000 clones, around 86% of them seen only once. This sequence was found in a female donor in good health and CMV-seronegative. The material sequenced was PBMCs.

CDR3 in amino acids: CASSFWDRGYEQYF. The CDR3 nucleotides read TGTGCCAGCAGTTTTTGGGACAGGGGCTACGAGCAGTACTTC. The V call is TRBV27, the J call TRBJ2-7; 10 nucleotides match TRBD1. CDR1 is MNHEY, CDR2 SMNVEV, per germline (reference sequence). J lost 3 bases, V lost 3 bases, and 2 bases had no gene match. This CDR3 contains 14 residues.